This T cell receptor (beta chain) was recorded in a study of shared clonotypes between healthy human individuals. This CDR3 is built from 13 residues. Trimming stripped 4 bases from V and 9 bases from J, with 11 bases between. Germline lookup yields CDR1 SGDLS and CDR2 YYNGEE. Details on this clone: Its specificity is unknown.

General study points: Memory subsets generally showed lower estimated richness than naive subsets.

Some clones are missing from TCRdb's copy, which holds only in-frame ones; the method was immunoSEQ multiplex PCR. The sample holds about 2 million clones; 90% to 95% are singletons and the top ten take roughly 0.13%. V gene TRBV9 combines with J gene TRBJ1-6; no firm D call. This sequence originates from a man aged 18 to 30 in good health. The sequencing input was naive CD4+ T cells sorted from blood. Subset: CD45RA+ positively selected. The DNA for the CDR3 is TGTGCCAGCAGCTCTCGGGATGGTTCACCCCTCCACTTT. It yields the protein CASSSRDGSPLHF. Complete variable domain (other parts from reference TRBV9 and TRBJ1-6): DSGVTQTPKHLITATGQRVTLRCSPRSGDLSVYWYQQSLDQGLQFLIQYYNGEERAKGNILERFSAQQFPDLHSELNLSSLELGDSALYFCASSSRDGSPLHFGNGTRLTVT.